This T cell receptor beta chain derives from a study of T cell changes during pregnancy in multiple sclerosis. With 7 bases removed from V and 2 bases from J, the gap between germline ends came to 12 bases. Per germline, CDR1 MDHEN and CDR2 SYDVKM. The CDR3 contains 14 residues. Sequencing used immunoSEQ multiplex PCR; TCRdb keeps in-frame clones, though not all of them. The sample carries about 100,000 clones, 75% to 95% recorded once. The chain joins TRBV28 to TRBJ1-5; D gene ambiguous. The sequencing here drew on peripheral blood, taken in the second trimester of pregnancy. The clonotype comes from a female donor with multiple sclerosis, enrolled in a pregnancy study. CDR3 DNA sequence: TGTGCCAGCACCGCCCTCGGTGGCAATCAGCCCCAGCATTTT. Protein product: CASTALGGNQPQHF.